What follows are 6 T cell receptor beta chains derived from one specimen sequenced in a study of cytomegalovirus exposure and HLA in healthy donors. Both 60 Vbeta primers and 13 Jbeta primers went into the PCR. Clones were sequenced by immunoSEQ multiplex PCR, and TCRdb holds only the in-frame ones, with some missing. Of more than 80,000 clones listed, 65% to 85% are singletons. Material: PBMCs. Receptors were obtained from a male donor in good health and CMV-seropositive.

V and J are TRBV29-1 and TRBJ1-2; 8 nucleotides align to TRBD1. Per germline, CDR1 SQVTM and CDR2 ANQGSEA. J lost 2 bases, V lost 6 bases, and 11 bases had no gene match. This CDR3 is built from 15 residues. In nucleotides, the CDR3 is TGCAGCGTGGAGACACGACAGGGGCGAAACTATGGCTACACCTTC. Protein sequence: CSVETRQGRNYGYTF.

This clone was detected only a few times. This sequence joins TRBV15 and TRBJ1-5; maybe TRBD1 (6 bases). This CDR3 comprises 16 residues. The germline CDR1 and CDR2 sequences are LNHNV and YYDKDF (reference sequence). The germline V and J ends were trimmed by 1 base and 8 bases, with 18 bases remaining between them. Written as DNA, the CDR3 is TGTGCCACCAGCAGAGCACAGGGAGGGACGGTGAAGCCCCAGCATTTT. Protein sequence: CATSRAQGGTVKPQHF.

This chain connects TRBV7-9 to TRBJ2-7; D uncertain. The CDR3 is 13 residues long. The V gene's germline CDR1 is SEHNR and CDR2 FQNEAQ (reference sequence). V lost 3 bases to trimming and J lost 0 bases, with 6 bases between them. CDR3 amino acids: CASSFPDSYEQYF. The DNA for the CDR3 is TGTGCCAGCAGCTTCCCAGACTCCTACGAGCAGTACTTC.

The chain couples TRBV5-5 to TRBJ2-7, with D tentatively TRBD1 (5 bases). Germline CDR1 reads SGHKS; CDR2 reads YYEKEE (reference sequence). The CDR3 is 13 amino acids. The germline V and J ends were trimmed by 6 bases and 4 bases, with 14 bases remaining between them. The CDR3 is CASTWGQGYEQYF. DNA for the CDR3: TGTGCCAGCACCTGGGGCCAGGGTTACGAGCAGTACTTC.

This clone is a singleton in its sample. The chain links TRBV5-4 to TRBJ2-1; 13 bases line up with TRBD2. V trimming: 5 bases; J trimming: 2 bases; junction bases outside the gene matches: 10. CDR1 and CDR2 from the germline V gene are SGHNT and YYREEE (reference sequence). CDR3 length equals 18 residues. The CDR3 DNA reads TGTGCCAGCAGTCCAGGACTAGCGGGAGTTCTTACCTACAATGAGCAGTTCTTC. Protein product: CASSPGLAGVLTYNEQFF.

This chain connects TRBV7-8 to TRBJ2-3; 11 nucleotides agree with TRBD2. CDR3 length equals 16 residues. Germline V gene data show CDR1 as SGHVS and CDR2 as FQNEAQ. Trimming cost V 6 bases and J 6 bases; bases outside gene matches: 11. The CDR3 protein is CASRGIAGGLADTQYF. CDR3 in DNA: TGTGCCAGCAGGGGGATAGCGGGAGGGCTGGCGGATACGCAGTATTTT.